The 13 T cell receptor beta chains listed next were all sequenced from one sample in a study of CD8 T cells in ankylosing spondylitis. TCRdb reprocessed the 5' RACE reads with MiXCR, giving one entry per CDR3 protein. Among some 87,000 distinct CDR3 sequences listed, about 9% were seen once. What was sequenced was blood, either unsorted or a sorted T cell fraction (not recorded which). The source is a male donor with ankylosing spondylitis or in good health (not recorded which).

This clonotype was seen repeatedly, ten times or more. V usage is TRBV20-1 and J usage is TRBJ2-7, with D possibly being TRBD1 or TRBD2 (5 bases each). The V end was cut by 5 bases, the J end by 2 bases, with 13 bases between. Germline-derived CDR1 and CDR2 are DFQATT and SNEGSKA (reference sequence). The CDR3 length is 13 residues. This CDR3 is CSAVGGEPYEQYF. CDR3 sequence (DNA): TGCAGTGCTGTTGGGGGTGAACCCTACGAGCAGTACTTC.

This clonotype was picked up many times. The rearrangement links TRBV12-3 or TRBV12-4 to TRBJ2-5; the D gene could be TRBD1 or TRBD2 (5 bases each). Trimming removed 1 base at V and 7 bases at J, with 10 bases between. The CDR3 runs 13 residues. In nucleotides, the CDR3 is TGTGCCAGCAGTTTAGGCCCGAGGGGGACCCAGTACTTC. It specifies CASSLGPRGTQYF.

In this sample, this clonotype turned up many times. The chain joins TRBV3-1 to TRBJ2-7, with D unresolved. This CDR3 comprises 12 residues. Germline CDR1 and CDR2: LGHDT and YNNKEL (reference sequence). V lost 0 bases to trimming and J lost 4 bases, with 4 bases between them. CDR3 DNA sequence: TGTGCCAGCAGCCAAGATTTGTACGAGCAGTACTTC. It translates to CASSQDLYEQYF.

This clonotype was seen ten or more times. The chain is built from TRBV5-1 and TRBJ1-1; no clear D gene. The ends were cut back, 2 bases at V and 3 bases at J, with 14 bases in the middle. CDR1 is SGHRS, CDR2 YFSETQ, per germline. The CDR3 is 15 amino acids. The chain's CDR3 is CASSFQQLLDTEAFF. The CDR3 DNA reads as TGCGCCAGCAGCTTTCAACAGCTGTTGGACACTGAAGCTTTCTTT.

In its sample, this clonotype was seen many times. The gene calls are TRBV11-2 and TRBJ2-1; maybe TRBD2 (5 bases). V lost 5 bases and J lost 5, with 19 bases in between. Germline V CDR1 and CDR2: SGHAT, FQNNGV. This CDR3 is 16 amino acids long. The CDR3 is CASSQLLVSINNEQFF. In DNA, the CDR3 is TGTGCCAGCAGCCAGCTACTAGTGTCAATTAACAATGAGCAGTTCTTC.

This clonotype showed up many times. The chain recombines TRBV6-5 with TRBJ2-5; maybe TRBD2 (5 bases). CDR1 MNHEY and CDR2 SVGAGI come from the germline V gene. Deletions cut 7 bases from V and 4 bases from J, with 7 bases between. The CDR3 is 11 residues long. CDR3 amino acids: CASIRGETQYF. Written as DNA, the CDR3 is TGTGCCAGCATCCGGGGAGAGACCCAGTACTTC.

Ten or more counts support this clonotype. The rearrangement joins TRBV29-1 to TRBJ2-7; D call uncertain. This CDR3 region has 16 residues. The V gene's germline CDR1 is SQVTM and CDR2 ANQGSEA. With 0 bases removed from V and 2 bases from J, the gap between germline ends came to 17 bases. This CDR3 reads CSVEDPASPSPYEQYF. DNA for the CDR3: TGCAGCGTTGAAGACCCGGCAAGCCCCTCTCCCTACGAGCAGTACTTC.

A remark on this clonotype: This may stem from a read error, because a much larger clone lies one nucleotide away. The V and J genes are TRBV6-5 and TRBJ2-5; D possibly uses TRBD1 or TRBD2 (5 bases each). The CDR3 is 15 residues long. Germline V lookup: CDR1 MNHEY, CDR2 SVGAGI. The CDR3 spells CASSYSLGVREAQYF. CDR3 nucleotide sequence: TGTGCCAGCAGTTACTCTTTGGGGGTGAGAGAGGCCCAGTACTTC.

This clonotype was picked up a small number of times. This sequence may be a read error, since a much larger clone differs from it by one base. The rearrangement uses TRBV25-1 and TRBJ2-2, with unresolved D. Germline V gene sequence: CDR1 MGHDK, CDR2 SYGVNS. Trimming took 2 bases from V and 5 from J, leaving 9 bases between them. The CDR3 loop spans 14 amino acids. CDR3 loop: CASSEPKTTGELFF. In DNA, the CDR3 is TGTGCCAGCAGTGAACCCAAAACGACCGGGGAGCTGTTTTTT.

This clonotype was recorded many times. The gene calls are TRBV7-8 and TRBJ1-1; 8 bases agree with TRBD1. The V segment lost 4 bases and the J segment 0 bases; nucleotides outside the gene matches: 4. The CDR3 sequence is 15 residues long. Germline CDR1 and CDR2: SGHVS and FQNEAQ. The CDR3 loop reads CASSSRTGMNTEAFF. The CDR3 region has the DNA TGTGCCAGCAGCTCCCGGACAGGGATGAACACTGAAGCTTTCTTT.

In this sample, this clonotype turned up a few times. The chain carries TRBV3-1 and TRBJ2-7; TRBD2 agrees at 10 bases. The V segment lost 0 bases and the J segment 2 bases; nucleotides outside the gene matches: 4. The germline V gene has CDR1 LGHDT and CDR2 YNNKEL (reference sequence). CDR3 length equals 16 residues. CDR3 DNA sequence: TGTGCCAGCAGCCAAGATCTGGGACTAGCGCCCTACGAGCAGTACTTC. Translated, it gives CASSQDLGLAPYEQYF.

The sample holds a few counts of this clonotype. This chain connects TRBV5-1 to TRBJ2-5; a possible D gene is TRBD2 (6 bases). Germline-derived CDR1 and CDR2 are SGHRS and YFSETQ. The CDR3 totals 16 residues. Trimming removed 0 bases at V and 2 bases at J, with 14 bases between. Here the CDR3 DNA reads TGCGCCAGCAGCTTGGGGGCAGGGAGGCGACAAGAGACCCAGTACTTC. This gives the protein CASSLGAGRRQETQYF. The entire variable domain, with the rest obtained from reference TRBV5-1 and TRBJ2-5, is as follows: KAGVTQTPRYLIKTRGQQVTLSCSPISGHRSVSWYQQTPGQGLQFLFEYFSETQRNKGNFPGRFSGRQFSNSRSEMNVSTLELGDSALYLCASSLGAGRRQETQYFGPGTRLLVL.

The CDR3 loop reads CASSRYSGSDTQYF. In DNA form, the CDR3 reads TGTGCCAGCAGTCGGTACTCCGGGTCAGATACGCAGTATTTT. This rearrangement joins TRBV27 to TRBJ2-3; no clear D gene. The CDR3 is made up of 14 amino acids. Germline V gene sequence: CDR1 MNHEY, CDR2 SMNVEV (reference sequence). The V and J ends lost 5 bases and 4 bases respectively, with 13 bases between them.